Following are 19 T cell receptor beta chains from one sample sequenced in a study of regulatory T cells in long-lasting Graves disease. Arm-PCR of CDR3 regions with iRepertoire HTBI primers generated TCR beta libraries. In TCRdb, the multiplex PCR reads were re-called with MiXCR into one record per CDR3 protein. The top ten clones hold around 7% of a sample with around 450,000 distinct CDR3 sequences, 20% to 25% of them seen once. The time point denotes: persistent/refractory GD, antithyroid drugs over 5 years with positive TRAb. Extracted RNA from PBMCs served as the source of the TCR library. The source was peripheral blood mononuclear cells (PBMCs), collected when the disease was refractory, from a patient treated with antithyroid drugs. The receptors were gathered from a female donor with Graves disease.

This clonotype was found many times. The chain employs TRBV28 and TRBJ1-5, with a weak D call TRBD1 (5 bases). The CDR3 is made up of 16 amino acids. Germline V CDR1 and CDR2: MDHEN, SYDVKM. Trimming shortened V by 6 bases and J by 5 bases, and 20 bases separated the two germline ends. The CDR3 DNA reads TGTGCCAGCAGCAGTCCAAAACTTGAGGGGTATCAGCCCCAGCATTTT. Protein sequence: CASSSPKLEGYQPQHF.

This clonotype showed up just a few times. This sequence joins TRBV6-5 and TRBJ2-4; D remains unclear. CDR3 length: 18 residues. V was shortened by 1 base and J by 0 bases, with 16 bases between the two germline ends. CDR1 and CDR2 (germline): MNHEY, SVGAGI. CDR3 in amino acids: CASSYFVLGTIAKNIQYF. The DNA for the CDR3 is TGTGCCAGCAGTTACTTCGTCTTGGGCACCATAGCCAAAAACATTCAGTACTTC.

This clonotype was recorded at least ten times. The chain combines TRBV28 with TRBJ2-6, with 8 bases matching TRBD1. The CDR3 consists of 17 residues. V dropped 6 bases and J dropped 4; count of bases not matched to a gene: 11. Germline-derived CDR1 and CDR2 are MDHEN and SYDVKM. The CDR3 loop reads CASSADRGKSGANVLTF. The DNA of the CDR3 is TGTGCCAGCAGCGCCGACAGGGGAAAATCGGGGGCCAACGTCCTGACTTTC. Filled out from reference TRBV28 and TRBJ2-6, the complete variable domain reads DVKVTQSSRYLVKRTGEKVFLECVQDMDHENMFWYRQDPGLGLRLIYFSYDVKMKEKGDIPEGYSVSREKKERFSLILESASTNQTSMYLCASSADRGKSGANVLTFGAGSRLTVL.

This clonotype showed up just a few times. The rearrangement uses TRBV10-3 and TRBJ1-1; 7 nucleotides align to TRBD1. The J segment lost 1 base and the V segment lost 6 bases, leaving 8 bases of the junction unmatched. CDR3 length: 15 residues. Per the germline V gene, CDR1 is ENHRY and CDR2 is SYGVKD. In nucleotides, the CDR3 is TGTGCCATCAGGGCGGCTACAGGGGAGAACACTGAAGCTTTCTTT. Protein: CAIRAATGENTEAFF.

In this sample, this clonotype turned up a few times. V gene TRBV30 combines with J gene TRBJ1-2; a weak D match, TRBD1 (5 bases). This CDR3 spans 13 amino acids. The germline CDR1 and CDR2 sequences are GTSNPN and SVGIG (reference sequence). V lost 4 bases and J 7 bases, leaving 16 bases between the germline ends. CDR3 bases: TGTGCCTGGAAGCCGATACAGGCGGGTGGCTACACCTTC. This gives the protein CAWKPIQAGGYTF.

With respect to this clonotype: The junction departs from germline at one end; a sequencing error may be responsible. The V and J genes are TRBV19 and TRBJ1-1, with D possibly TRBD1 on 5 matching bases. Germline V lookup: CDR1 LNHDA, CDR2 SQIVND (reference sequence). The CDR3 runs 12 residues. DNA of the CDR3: TGTGCCAGTAGTATTCGAGGGACTGAAGTTTTCTTT. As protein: CASSIRGTEVFF.

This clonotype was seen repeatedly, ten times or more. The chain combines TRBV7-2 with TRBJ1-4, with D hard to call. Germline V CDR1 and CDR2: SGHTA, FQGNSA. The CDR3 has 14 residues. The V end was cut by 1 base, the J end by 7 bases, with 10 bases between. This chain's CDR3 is CASSLGQAFEKLFF. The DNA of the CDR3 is TGTGCCAGCAGCTTAGGGCAGGCCTTTGAAAAACTGTTTTTT.

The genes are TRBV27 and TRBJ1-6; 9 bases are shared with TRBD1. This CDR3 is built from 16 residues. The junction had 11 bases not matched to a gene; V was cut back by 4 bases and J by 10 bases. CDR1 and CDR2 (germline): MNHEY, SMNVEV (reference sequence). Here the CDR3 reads CASSYDRGNRRSPLHF. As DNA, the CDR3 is TGTGCCAGCAGTTACGACAGGGGGAATCGTAGGTCACCCCTCCACTTT.

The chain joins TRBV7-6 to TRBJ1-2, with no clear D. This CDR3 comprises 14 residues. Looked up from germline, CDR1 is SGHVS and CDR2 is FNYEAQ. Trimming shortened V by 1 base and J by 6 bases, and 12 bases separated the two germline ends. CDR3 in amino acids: CASSLGLGADGYTF. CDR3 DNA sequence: TGTGCCAGCAGCTTAGGTTTGGGTGCGGATGGCTACACCTTC.

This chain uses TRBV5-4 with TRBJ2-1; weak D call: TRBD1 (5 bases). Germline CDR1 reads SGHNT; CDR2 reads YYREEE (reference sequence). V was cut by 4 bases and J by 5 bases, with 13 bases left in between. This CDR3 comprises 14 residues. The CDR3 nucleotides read TGTGCCAGCAGCCCCAGTCAGGGCAACAATGAGCAGTTCTTC. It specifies CASSPSQGNNEQFF.

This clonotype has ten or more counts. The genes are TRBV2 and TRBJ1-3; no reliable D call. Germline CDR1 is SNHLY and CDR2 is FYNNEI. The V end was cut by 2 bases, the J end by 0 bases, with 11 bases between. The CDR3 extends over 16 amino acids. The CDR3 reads CASSESPRSSGNTIYF. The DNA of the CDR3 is TGTGCCAGCAGTGAATCTCCGAGGAGCTCTGGAAACACCATATATTTT.

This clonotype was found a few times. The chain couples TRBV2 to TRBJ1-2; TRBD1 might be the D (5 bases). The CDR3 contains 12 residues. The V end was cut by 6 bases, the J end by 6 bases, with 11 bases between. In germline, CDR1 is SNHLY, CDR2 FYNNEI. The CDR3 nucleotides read TGTGCCAGCAGGCAAACGGGACATGGCTACACCTTC. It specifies CASRQTGHGYTF.

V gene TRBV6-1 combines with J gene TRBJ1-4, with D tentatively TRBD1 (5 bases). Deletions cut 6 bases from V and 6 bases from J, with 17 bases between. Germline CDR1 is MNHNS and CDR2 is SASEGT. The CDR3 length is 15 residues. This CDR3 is CASSNPEGKDEKLFF. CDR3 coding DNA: TGTGCCAGCAGCAATCCCGAGGGGAAAGATGAAAAACTGTTTTTT.

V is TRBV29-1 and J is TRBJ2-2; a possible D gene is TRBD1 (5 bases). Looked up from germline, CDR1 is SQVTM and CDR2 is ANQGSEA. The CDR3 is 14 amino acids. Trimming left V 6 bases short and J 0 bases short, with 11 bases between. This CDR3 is CSVWTSANTGELFF. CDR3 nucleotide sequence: TGCAGCGTGTGGACATCCGCGAACACCGGGGAGCTGTTTTTT.

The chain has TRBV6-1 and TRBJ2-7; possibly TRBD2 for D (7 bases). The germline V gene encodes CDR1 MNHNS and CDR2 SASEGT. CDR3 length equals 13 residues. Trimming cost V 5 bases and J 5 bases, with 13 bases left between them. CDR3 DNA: TGTGCCAGCAGTCCCCCGGGGGGCAACGAGCAGTACTTC. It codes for CASSPPGGNEQYF.

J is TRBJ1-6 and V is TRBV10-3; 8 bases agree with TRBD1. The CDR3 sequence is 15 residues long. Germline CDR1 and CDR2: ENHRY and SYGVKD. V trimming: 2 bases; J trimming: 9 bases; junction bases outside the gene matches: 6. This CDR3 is CAISEVTGEGSPLHF. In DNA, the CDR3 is TGTGCCATCAGTGAGGTGACAGGGGAGGGTTCACCCCTCCACTTT.

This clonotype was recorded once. In DNA form, the CDR3 reads TGTGCCAGCTCACCACCGAAGTCTGATCATGGAGATACGCAGTATTTT. It yields the protein CASSPPKSDHGDTQYF. The gene calls are TRBV18 and TRBJ2-3; D not certain. Trimming cost V 0 bases and J 5 bases, with 15 bases left between them. The length of the CDR3 is 16 residues. CDR1 and CDR2 (germline): KGHSH, LQKENI.

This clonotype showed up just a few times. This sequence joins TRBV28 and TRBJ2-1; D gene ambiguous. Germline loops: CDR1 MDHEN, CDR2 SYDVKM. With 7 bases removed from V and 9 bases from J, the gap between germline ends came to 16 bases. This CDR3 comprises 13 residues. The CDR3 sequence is CASTPSTGVEQFF. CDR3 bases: TGTGCCAGCACTCCAAGTACTGGCGTTGAGCAGTTCTTC.

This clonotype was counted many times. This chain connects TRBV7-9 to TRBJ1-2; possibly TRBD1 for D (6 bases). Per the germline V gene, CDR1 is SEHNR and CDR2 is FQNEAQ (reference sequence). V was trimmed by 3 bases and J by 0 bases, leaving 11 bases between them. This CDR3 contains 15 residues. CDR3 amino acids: CASSFKQGANYGYTF. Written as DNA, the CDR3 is TGTGCCAGCAGCTTTAAACAGGGAGCTAACTATGGCTACACCTTC.